This T cell receptor (beta chain) was retrieved from a study of CD4 T cells in relation to SARS-CoV-2 and coronaviruses. Study details: The HLA restriction of the shared crossreactive spike epitopes was mapped.

Produced via immunoSEQ multiplex PCR; TCRdb's table is partial and in-frame only. The sample holds 16,000 or so clones, 65% to 85% seen once. A note on this clone: Its antigen remains unidentified.

Germline assignment: CDR1 SEHNR and CDR2 FQNEAQ (reference sequence). V was shortened by 8 bases and J by 2 bases, with 10 bases between the two germline ends. This CDR3 contains 13 residues. The unexposed donors gave CD4+ T cells in about 2011-2018, prior to COVID-19. After nine to ten days of culture, CD4+ T cells were isolated. On days 3 and 7, cultures got half fresh IL-2 medium. The gene calls are TRBV7-9 and TRBJ2-1; D gene uncertain. The receptor was isolated from a human donor in good health. Sequencing was done on a sample of CD4+ T cells from PBMCs, cultured in vitro. The CDR3 region has the DNA TGTGCCAGCGGTGAGGCAGCCTACAATGAGCAGTTCTTC. Translating gives CASGEAAYNEQFF.